This T cell receptor beta chain appears in the sequencing data of a study of T cells in Graves' hyperthyroidism and ophthalmopathy. Study-wide results and limits: The model made its ophthalmopathy prediction, and onset followed a median around 6.9 months later.

After removal of 3 bases from V and 6 bases from J, the junction contained 6 bases not matched to a gene. CDR1 SGHTS and CDR2 YDEGEE come from the germline V gene. This CDR3 has 13 amino acids. Stability of Graves' hyperthyroidism was defined as absent ophthalmopathy progression within 18 months. Lactation, pregnancy, other autoimmune disease or uncontrolled infection led to exclusion of patients. The authors obtained PBMCs from roughly 10 ml of fresh peripheral blood. RNA transcripts gave rise to amplified TCR beta CDR3 regions. First-round RT-PCR targeting the TCR CDR3 was performed with the HTBI primer set. TCRdb re-called the multiplex PCR reads through MiXCR, storing one row per CDR3 protein. The profile shows around 440,000 distinct CDR3 sequences, approximately 14% of them singletons. For this clonotype: What it recognizes is unknown.

The sequenced sample consisted of blood. The rearrangement uses TRBV5-8 and TRBJ2-7; 7 bases agree with TRBD2. The source is a woman between 18 and 29 years old with Graves' hyperthyroidism. CDR3 DNA: TGTGCCAGCAGCTGGGGGGGGGTTGGCGAGCAGTACTTC. Translation: CASSWGGVGEQYF.